The source of this T cell receptor beta chain is a study of cytotoxic CD8 clonotypes in ibrutinib-treated CLL. Study details: Responses: some 25 partial, 2 complete; after median approximately six years, around 15 stayed remitted, approximately twelve progressed. The sample average was about 260,000 productive templates and 94,082 productive rearrangements. Response specimens were obtained following a median treatment duration of approximately 12 months, with a range of 6 to 36.

V lost 7 bases to trimming and J lost 2 bases; unmatched junction nucleotides: 13. The CDR3 length is 16 residues. CDR1 LNHDA and CDR2 SQIVND come from the germline V gene (reference sequence). Turning to this clone: As yet, its antigen is unknown.

Sequenced by immunoSEQ multiplex PCR; TCRdb stores in-frame clones only, minus some. The sample lists 200,000 or so clones, 75% to 80% occurring once. General study points: The study found public clonotypes uncommon, contracting or stable on treatment.

Specimen: PBMCs, collected after 12 months of ibrutinib treatment. The gene calls are TRBV19 and TRBJ1-2; 7 bases fit TRBD1. The sequence was obtained from a human donor with chronic lymphocytic leukemia. The CDR3 protein is CASTPQGGQRNYGYTF. The CDR3 region has the DNA TGTGCCAGTACTCCCCAGGGGGGACAAAGAAACTATGGCTACACCTTC.